This T cell receptor beta chain was recovered during a study of blood T cells in healthy people across ages. The CDR3 sequence is 14 residues long. V lost 3 bases to trimming and J lost 8 bases; unmatched junction nucleotides: 3. Germline CDR1 SGDLS, CDR2 YYNGEE. Primers used in a second PCR of about 7 to 12 cycles were a sample-barcoded 5' primer and a J-beta primer mix. Each CDR3 protein gets one entry after TCRdb re-called the 5' RACE reads with MiXCR. The data contain about 1.8 million distinct CDR3 sequences, about 50% of them singletons. The chain is built from TRBV9 and TRBJ2-1; TRBD1 matches 12 bases. Source material: blood. The origin of this receptor is a woman aged 40 to 50 in good health. As DNA, the CDR3 is TGTGCCAGCAGCGGGGACAGGGGGCCGTATGAGCAGTTCTTC. It yields the protein CASSGDRGPYEQFF. The complete variable domain, with remaining parts taken from reference TRBV9 and TRBJ2-1, reads DSGVTQTPKHLITATGQRVTLRCSPRSGDLSVYWYQQSLDQGLQFLIQYYNGEERAKGNILERFSAQQFPDLHSELNLSSLELGDSALYFCASSGDRGPYEQFFGPGTRLTVL.